These 6 T cell receptor beta chains were sequenced from one sample in a study of T cells in Graves' hyperthyroidism and ophthalmopathy. TCR beta CDR3 region amplification was performed from RNA transcripts. First-round RT-PCR targeting the TCR CDR3 was performed with the HTBI primer set. TCRdb called the multiplex PCR reads again in MiXCR, with one record for every CDR3 protein. This repertoire shows 550,000 to 700,000 distinct CDR3 sequences, about half found once; its top ten account for over 15%. Sequencing used peripheral blood or thyroid tissue (not recorded which). The source is an adult woman with Graves' disease, either hyperthyroidism or ophthalmopathy (not recorded which).

Many counts were recorded for this clonotype. The V and J genes are TRBV5-5 and TRBJ2-5; no definite D call. V shed 1 base and J shed 5 bases, with 15 bases lying between them. The CDR3 covers 15 residues. Looked up from germline, CDR1 is SGHKS and CDR2 is YYEKEE (reference sequence). CDR3 nucleotides: TGTGCCAGCAGCTTGAAAGAAGGGTATAGGGAGACCCAGTACTTC. It translates to CASSLKEGYRETQYF. The complete variable domain, with remaining parts taken from reference TRBV5-5 and TRBJ2-5, reads DAGVTQSPTHLIKTRGQQVTLRCSPISGHKSVSWYQQVLGQGPQFIFQYYEKEERGRGNFPDRFSARQFPNYSSELNVNALLLGDSALYLCASSLKEGYRETQYFGPGTRLLVL.

At least ten counts were recorded for this clonotype. This sequence joins TRBV6-1 and TRBJ2-2; TRBD2 matches at 9 bases. V was clipped by 7 bases and J by 6 bases; unmatched bases: 3. The CDR3 is 13 residues long. Germline-derived CDR1 and CDR2 are MNHNS and SASEGT. The CDR3, as DNA: TGTGCCAGCATAGCGGGAGAGGCCGGGGAGCTGTTTTTT. Residues: CASIAGEAGELFF.

The V and J genes are TRBV7-3 and TRBJ1-6; perhaps TRBD1 as D (5 bases). CDR3 length: 15 amino acids. V lost 6 bases and J lost 5, with 14 bases in between. Germline CDR1 SGHTA, CDR2 FQGTGA. The CDR3: CASSSYRLNNSPLHF. Here the CDR3 DNA reads TGTGCCAGCAGTAGCTACAGGTTGAATAATTCACCCCTCCACTTT.

The chain uses TRBV12-3 or TRBV12-4 and TRBJ1-5; D is undetermined. V dropped 4 bases and J dropped 11 bases, with 15 bases sitting between them. CDR3 length: 13 residues. In nucleotides, the CDR3 is TGTGCCAGCAGTTCGCGGGCTCAGGAGACCCAGCATTTT. Translated, it gives CASSSRAQETQHF.

This clonotype was seen at least ten times. V usage is TRBV29-1 and J usage is TRBJ1-1, with unresolved D. CDR1 is SQVTM and CDR2 is ANQGSEA in the germline V gene. Trimming took off 0 bases at V and 2 bases at J, with 7 bases between the two ends. CDR3 length equals 13 residues. The CDR3 DNA follows: TGCAGCGTTGAAGAAGGTTTAAACACTGAAGCTTTCTTT. As protein: CSVEEGLNTEAFF.

The chain combines TRBV11-2 with TRBJ2-7; D possibly matches TRBD1 or TRBD2 (6 bases each). Germline V CDR1 and CDR2: SGHAT, FQNNGV. V gave up 7 bases and J gave up 0 bases, with 19 bases separating them. This CDR3 region has 16 residues. DNA of the CDR3: TGTGCCAGCAATGGGCTGGGGGGCCCTTTCTCCTACGAGCAGTACTTC. Its protein product is CASNGLGGPFSYEQYF.